This TCR beta chain was sequenced during a study of blood T cells in healthy people across ages. Broader study findings: Roughly linear age-related decline in beta diversity appeared, significant by age around 40.

No fewer than 5 micrograms of total RNA were isolated from every sample. Looked up from germline, CDR1 is LGHDT and CDR2 is YNNKEL (reference sequence). This CDR3 spans 16 amino acids. The ends lost 4 bases at V and 2 bases at J; junction bases unmatched: 7. The authors ran a second PCR of roughly 7 to 11 cycles using a sample-barcoded 5' primer and a J-beta primer mix. TCRdb recomputed calls from the 5' RACE reads with MiXCR, one row per CDR3 protein. The sample consists of around 800,000 distinct CDR3 sequences, around 25% of them appearing once. This clonotype was observed a handful of times. Its antigen is not identified. Separately, the same data were catalogued under a study of T cells of mothers and their children. From that study: Samples were provided by three healthy Caucasian mothers and their six children. Related pairs of mothers and children showed slightly higher, non-significant overlap versus unrelated pairs.

Material: blood. The TCR comes from a boy aged 5 to 17 in good health. The chain carries TRBV3-1 and TRBJ2-7, with 11 positions matching TRBD2. As DNA, the CDR3 is TGTGCCAGCAGCCCATCGACTAGCGGGATGACCTACGAGCAGTACTTC. This sequence encodes CASSPSTSGMTYEQYF.